This T cell receptor (beta chain) was profiled in a study of T cells in localized non-small cell lung cancer. Regarding the study as a whole: Sequencing involved a lone tumor region, leaving heterogeneity possible.

Trimming removed 7 bases at V and 4 bases at J, with 16 bases between. Germline V CDR1 and CDR2: MNHNS, SASEGT. The CDR3 is 14 residues long. As regards this clone: What it binds is not known.

Some clones are missing from TCRdb's copy, which holds only in-frame ones; the method was immunoSEQ multiplex PCR. The sample includes 100,000 or so clones, under 95% of them seen just once. The genes are TRBV6-1 and TRBJ1-2; no firm D call. The sequence derives from a woman between 40 and 69 years old with stage II squamous cell lung carcinoma. The specimen comprised PBMCs, sampled before any cancer treatment. The CDR3: CASTPGATSYGYTF. In DNA, the CDR3 is TGTGCCAGCACCCCGGGAGCCACGTCCTATGGCTACACCTTC.